A single sample is the source of the 27 T cell receptor beta chains below, sequenced in a study of cytomegalovirus exposure and HLA in healthy donors. Amplification used 60 Vbeta primers and 13 Jbeta primers. This table comes from immunoSEQ multiplex PCR, and its TCRdb copy is limited to in-frame clones, with some not included. The sample shows about 110,000 clones, more than 9.5% of them seen only once. The material sequenced was PBMCs. The receptors derive from a man in his forties in good health and CMV-seropositive.

The chain joins TRBV7-9 to TRBJ2-7; 10 bases align to TRBD2. The length of the CDR3 is 16 residues. CDR1 and CDR2 (germline): SEHNR, FQNEAQ (reference sequence). J was trimmed by 2 bases and V by 3 bases; bases with no gene match: 7. For the CDR3, the DNA is TGTGCCAGCAGCTTCTCTAGCGGGAGTGGCCCCTACGAGCAGTACTTC. It translates to CASSFSSGSGPYEQYF.

This clone showed up just a few times. V gene TRBV27 combines with J gene TRBJ1-3; D is unclear. CDR1 is MNHEY, CDR2 SMNVEV, per germline (reference sequence). Deletions cut 0 bases from V and 4 bases from J, with 10 bases between. The CDR3 totals 15 residues. The CDR3 region has the DNA TGTGCCAGCAGTTTATCAAGCGGAACAGGAAACACCATATATTTT. Encoded protein: CASSLSSGTGNTIYF.

This clone was seen only a few times. CDR3 protein: CASRKDRGIHNEQFF. The CDR3 nucleotides are TGTGCCAGCAGGAAGGACAGGGGAATTCACAATGAGCAGTTCTTC. The genes are TRBV7-2 and TRBJ2-1; TRBD1 matches at 9 bases. Losses at the gene ends were 6 bases for V and 5 bases for J; bases not matched to a gene: 8. From germline, CDR1 is SGHTA and CDR2 FQGNSA. The length of the CDR3 is 15 residues.

V and J are TRBV19 and TRBJ1-1, with 9 bases lining up with TRBD1. Trimming took 6 bases from V and 1 from J; bases not matched to a gene: 3. This CDR3 region has 14 residues. Germline CDR1 LNHDA, CDR2 SQIVND (reference sequence). The CDR3 nucleotides are TGTGCCAGTAGATGGGGACAGGGGAACACTGAAGCTTTCTTT. It is translated as CASRWGQGNTEAFF.

The rearrangement uses TRBV6-6 and TRBJ1-3; D unclear. Trimming took off 6 bases at V and 0 bases at J, with 12 bases between the two ends. CDR3 size: 15 residues. Germline CDR1 and CDR2: MNHNY and SVGAGI (reference sequence). DNA for the CDR3: TGTGCCAGCAGCCCAATTCAGAACTCTGGAAACACCATATATTTT. This sequence encodes CASSPIQNSGNTIYF.

The chain is built from TRBV2 and TRBJ2-7, with 10 bases identical to TRBD1. Looked up from germline, CDR1 is SNHLY and CDR2 is FYNNEI. The CDR3 extends over 16 amino acids. With V trimmed by 4 bases and J by 2 bases, 8 bases remained unmatched. The chain's CDR3 is CASSASPGTGAYEQYF. The DNA of the CDR3 is TGTGCCAGCAGTGCATCACCGGGGACAGGGGCCTACGAGCAGTACTTC.

This clone has just a few counts. The chain combines TRBV7-3 with TRBJ2-1; perhaps TRBD1 as D (6 bases). Germline V gene sequence: CDR1 SGHTA, CDR2 FQGTGA. The CDR3 is made up of 14 amino acids. Trimming stripped 3 bases from V and 7 bases from J, with 13 bases between. The CDR3 is CASSFPGHENEQFF. Here the CDR3 DNA reads TGTGCCAGCAGCTTTCCGGGACACGAAAATGAGCAGTTCTTC.

This clone was seen more than once but under ten times. This chain connects TRBV29-1 to TRBJ2-3; 8 nucleotides align to TRBD1. CDR3 length equals 16 residues. In germline, CDR1 is SQVTM, CDR2 ANQGSEA. With V trimmed by 5 bases and J by 2 bases, 12 bases remained unmatched. CDR3 nucleotide sequence: TGCAGCGTTTGGGGACCGGGACAGGTATCCACAGATACGCAGTATTTT. It codes for CSVWGPGQVSTDTQYF.

This clone turned up a few times. The chain combines TRBV7-2 with TRBJ2-3, with D possibly matching TRBD1 (6 bases). There are 16 residues in the CDR3. V was clipped by 5 bases and J by 0 bases, with 15 bases between them. Germline V gene lookup returns CDR1 SGHTA and CDR2 FQGNSA. The DNA for the CDR3 is TGTGCCAGCAGCCAACAGGGATCACGAAGCACAGATACGCAGTATTTT. Amino acids: CASSQQGSRSTDTQYF.

This clone was counted only a few times. The V and J genes are TRBV11-2 and TRBJ1-2; tentatively, D is TRBD1 (5 bases). CDR3 length: 13 amino acids. The V and J ends lost 5 bases and 9 bases respectively, with 16 bases between them. The germline CDR1 and CDR2 sequences are SGHAT and FQNNGV. CDR3 nucleotide sequence: TGTGCCAGCAGCCAAGACCAGGGTTGGAGCTACACCTTC. Its protein product is CASSQDQGWSYTF.

This clone came up a few times. The V and J genes are TRBV6-5 and TRBJ1-1; TRBD1 is a possible D gene (5 bases). V lost 4 bases and J lost 1, with 10 bases in between. CDR3 length: 14 residues. Germline loops: CDR1 MNHEY, CDR2 SVGAGI. The CDR3, as DNA: TGTGCCAGCAGTTTAACAACAGGGAACACTGAAGCTTTCTTT. It codes for CASSLTTGNTEAFF.

This chain links TRBV7-9 with TRBJ2-1, with 9 nucleotides matching TRBD2. CDR3 length: 16 amino acids. In germline, CDR1 is SEHNR, CDR2 FQNEAQ (reference sequence). V shed 4 bases and J 4 bases; nucleotides not matched to a gene: 8. The CDR3 loop is CASSSNVAGAYNEQFF. The CDR3 region has the DNA TGTGCCAGCAGCTCGAACGTAGCGGGAGCTTACAATGAGCAGTTCTTC.

The chain carries TRBV10-2 and TRBJ2-2, with D possibly TRBD2 on 5 matching bases. The CDR3 has 17 amino acids. Germline CDR1 is WSHSY and CDR2 is SAAADI. V dropped 3 bases and J dropped 0 bases, with 14 bases sitting between them. Here the CDR3 reads CASSDIPGSTNTGELFF. CDR3 in DNA: TGCGCCAGCAGTGACATACCGGGGAGTACGAACACCGGGGAGCTGTTTTTT.

The V call is TRBV27, the J call TRBJ2-1; 9 bases line up with TRBD2. The germline CDR1 and CDR2 sequences are MNHEY and SMNVEV (reference sequence). The CDR3 is 15 residues long. J was trimmed by 6 bases and V by 5 bases; bases with no gene match: 8. The CDR3 sequence is CASSPRASGANEQFF. As DNA, the CDR3 is TGTGCCAGCAGTCCGCGGGCTAGCGGGGCCAATGAGCAGTTCTTC.

This CDR3 is CASKVAGVNEQFF. DNA for the CDR3: TGTGCCAGCAAGGTAGCGGGAGTCAATGAGCAGTTCTTC. V and J are TRBV19 and TRBJ2-1; 9 nucleotides align to TRBD2. V was clipped by 9 bases and J by 6 bases; unmatched bases: 6. In germline, CDR1 is LNHDA, CDR2 SQIVND (reference sequence). CDR3 length: 13 amino acids.

This clone has a handful of counts. The V gene is TRBV7-9, the J gene TRBJ2-7; D remains unclear. This CDR3 region has 16 residues. The ends were cut back, 5 bases at V and 4 bases at J, with 21 bases in the middle. CDR1 and CDR2 (germline): SEHNR, FQNEAQ (reference sequence). This chain's CDR3 is CASSEVGGNSGYEQYF. The CDR3 region has the DNA TGTGCCAGCAGCGAAGTAGGCGGAAACTCGGGTTACGAGCAGTACTTC.

This clone was counted a few times. At the DNA level, this CDR3 is encoded by other sequences in the same sample as well. The chain couples TRBV7-2 to TRBJ1-1; D ambiguous. The CDR3 consists of 16 residues. V was pared by 5 bases and J by 7 bases, with 23 bases between. Germline CDR1 reads SGHTA; CDR2 reads FQGNSA. CDR3 DNA: TGTGCCAGCAGCACCTCGGCGTCGAGCAGGTTCGGTGAAGCTTTCTTT. Translating gives CASSTSASSRFGEAFF.

This chain joins TRBV9 and TRBJ1-5; no firm D call. The V gene lost 0 bases and the J gene lost 0 bases, with 7 bases spanning the gap. Germline values: CDR1 SGDLS, CDR2 YYNGEE. CDR3 length: 15 residues. For the CDR3, the DNA is TGTGCCAGCAGCGTAGACGAGGGTAGCAATCAGCCCCAGCATTTT. Translating gives CASSVDEGSNQPQHF.

V usage is TRBV9 and J usage is TRBJ2-3, with 7 bases matching TRBD2. The CDR3 loop spans 17 amino acids. The germline CDR1 and CDR2 sequences are SGDLS and YYNGEE. V was clipped by 0 bases and J by 3 bases; unmatched bases: 10. In DNA, the CDR3 is TGTGCCAGCAGCGTAGGAAACCAGGGAGGGCGAACAGATACGCAGTATTTT. It encodes CASSVGNQGGRTDTQYF.

The chain is built from TRBV20-1 and TRBJ2-4; tentative D call: TRBD1 (6 bases). The CDR3 runs to 11 residues. V lost 8 bases to trimming and J lost 7 bases, with 12 bases between them. The germline V gene has CDR1 DFQATT and CDR2 SNEGSKA (reference sequence). The CDR3 nucleotides read TGCAGTCTCACAGGGTACAACATTCAGTACTTC. Encoded protein: CSLTGYNIQYF.

The V call is TRBV27, the J call TRBJ2-1; 10 bases fit TRBD1. CDR3 size: 16 residues. The germline CDR1 and CDR2 sequences are MNHEY and SMNVEV (reference sequence). V was pared by 2 bases and J by 10 bases, with 11 bases of the junction left unmatched. The CDR3 DNA follows: TGTGCCAGCAGTTTACGACAGGGGGCTGGGAATAAGGAGCAGTTCTTC. Its protein is CASSLRQGAGNKEQFF.

This chain uses TRBV6-5 with TRBJ2-3; 10 nucleotides match TRBD2. The CDR3 contains 15 residues. V trimming: 5 bases; J trimming: 1 base; junction bases outside the gene matches: 3. Germline V gives CDR1 MNHEY, CDR2 SVGAGI. The DNA for the CDR3 is TGTGCCAGCAGTACCGGGACTAGCGGCACAGATACGCAGTATTTT. This sequence encodes CASSTGTSGTDTQYF.

In this sample, this clone turned up a few times. The chain employs TRBV19 and TRBJ1-1; TRBD1 is a possible D gene (6 bases). The V gene lost 2 bases and the J gene lost 3 bases, with 13 bases spanning the gap. Germline V gives CDR1 LNHDA, CDR2 SQIVND (reference sequence). The CDR3 has 15 residues. Here the CDR3 DNA reads TGTGCCAGTAGTATACAGGGACATGTCGACACTGAAGCTTTCTTT. Its translation is CASSIQGHVDTEAFF.

This clone was counted between two and nine times. The chain couples TRBV11-2 to TRBJ1-4; D unresolved. The CDR3 length is 12 residues. Trimming left V 0 bases short and J 13 bases short, with 9 bases between. In germline, CDR1 is SGHAT, CDR2 FQNNGV. CDR3 nucleotide sequence: TGTGCCAGCAGCTTAGATCTCCGGAGACTGTTTTTT. This encodes CASSLDLRRLFF. Looking up the rest from reference TRBV11-2 and TRBJ1-4 gives the full variable domain: EAGVAQSPRYKIIEKRQSVAFWCNPISGHATLYWYQQILGQGPKLLIQFQNNGVVDDSQLPKDRFSAERLKGVDSTLKIQPAKLEDSAVYLCASSLDLRRLFFGSGTQLSVL.

The chain recombines TRBV7-6 with TRBJ2-1, with 15 positions matching TRBD2. Germline CDR1 SGHVS, CDR2 FNYEAQ. V dropped 1 base and J dropped 7; count of bases not matched to a gene: 2. The CDR3 sequence is 16 residues long. The DNA for the CDR3 is TGTGCCAGCAGCTTAGGTGGGACTAGCGGGAGGAATGAGCAGTTCTTC. This codes for CASSLGGTSGRNEQFF. Using reference TRBV7-6 and TRBJ2-1 for the parts outside the CDR3, the full variable domain is GAGVSQSPRYKVTKRGQDVALRCDPISGHVSLYWYRQALGQGPEFLTYFNYEAQQDKSGLPNDRFSAERPEGSISTLTIQRTEQRDSAMYRCASSLGGTSGRNEQFFGPGTRLTVL.

For the CDR3, the DNA is TGTGCCAGCAGTTTATCGAAGGGGTTTGGAGAAGATACGCAGTATTTT. As protein: CASSLSKGFGEDTQYF. The chain joins TRBV27 to TRBJ2-3; possibly TRBD1 for D (5 bases). V was shortened by 0 bases and J by 5 bases, with 15 bases between the two germline ends. The CDR3 spans 16 residues. CDR1 is MNHEY, CDR2 SMNVEV, per germline (reference sequence).

The V gene is TRBV7-2, the J gene TRBJ2-1; 13 nucleotides agree with TRBD2. The germline V gene encodes CDR1 SGHTA and CDR2 FQGNSA. CDR3 length: 16 amino acids. J gave up 6 bases and V 5 bases, and 7 bases lay outside the gene matches. The CDR3 DNA sequence: TGTGCCAGCAGCAAAGGACTAGCGGGAGCGCTCAATGAGCAGTTCTTC. Protein product: CASSKGLAGALNEQFF.